These 18 T cell receptor beta chains originate from one sample sequenced in a study of spatial heterogeneity in lung cancer. One entry per CDR3 protein results from TCRdb running MiXCR on the 5' RACE reads. Altogether over 90,000 distinct CDR3 sequences are present, 7% to 9% being singletons, with the ten largest covering 6.9%. This sample's time point: sample taken at primary tumor resection. Whole RNA, which was extracted from tumor, nontumor lung tissue or frozen PBMC, was sequenced without any cell sorting. Here the sequenced sample was PBMCs, taken at surgery. The receptors come from a male donor with early-stage non-small cell lung cancer.

This clonotype was seen ten or more times. V gene TRBV29-1 combines with J gene TRBJ2-4; 12 nucleotides line up with TRBD2. The CDR3 totals 16 residues. J gave up 8 bases and V 3 bases, and 11 bases lay outside the gene matches. Per germline, CDR1 SQVTM and CDR2 ANQGSEA. The CDR3 spells CSVDLLTSGRGDIQYF. The CDR3 region has the DNA TGCAGCGTTGACCTTTTGACTAGCGGGAGAGGAGACATTCAGTACTTC.

This clonotype has at least ten counts. The rearrangement joins TRBV4-2 to TRBJ2-3, with D unresolved. V was cut by 0 bases and J by 0 bases, with 4 bases left in between. Germline V gene lookup returns CDR1 LGHNA and CDR2 YNFKEQ. There are 14 residues in the CDR3. CDR3 residues: CASSQEVSTDTQYF. The DNA for the CDR3 is TGTGCCAGCAGCCAAGAGGTCAGCACAGATACGCAGTATTTT.

This clonotype has ten or more counts. This sequence joins TRBV5-1 and TRBJ2-2; D gene ambiguous. The germline V gene encodes CDR1 SGHRS and CDR2 YFSETQ. This CDR3 contains 13 residues. Trimming cost V 0 bases and J 10 bases, with 10 bases left between them. This chain's CDR3 is CASSLELNTELFF. As DNA, the CDR3 is TGCGCCAGCAGCTTGGAGTTGAACACGGAGCTGTTTTTT.

This chain links TRBV6-5 with TRBJ2-7; D may be TRBD1 or TRBD2 (5 bases each). CDR1 and CDR2 (germline): MNHEY, SVGAGI. V was cut by 5 bases and J by 6 bases, with 14 bases left in between. This CDR3 comprises 13 residues. CDR3: CASSQGPSTEQYF. CDR3 in DNA: TGTGCCAGCAGTCAGGGACCCTCAACCGAGCAGTACTTC.

This clonotype was counted at least ten times. V usage is TRBV3-1 and J usage is TRBJ2-4, with D possibly called TRBD1 or TRBD2 (5 bases each). Germline CDR1 and CDR2: LGHDT and YNNKEL (reference sequence). V was cut by 1 base and J by 8 bases, with 6 bases left in between. The CDR3 loop spans 12 amino acids. The chain's CDR3 is CASSQGGYIQYF. For the CDR3, the DNA is TGTGCCAGCAGCCAAGGGGGGTACATTCAGTACTTC. Variable domain in full (rest from reference TRBV3-1 and TRBJ2-4): DTAVSQTPKYLVTQMGNDKSIKCEQNLGHDTMYWYKQDSKKFLKIMFSYNNKELIINETVPNRFSPKSPDKAHLNLHINSLELGDSAVYFCASSQGGYIQYFGAGTRLSVL.

The table lists this clonotype with many counts. The gene calls are TRBV12-3 or TRBV12-4 and TRBJ1-5, with D maybe TRBD1 (5 bases). Deletions cut 3 bases from V and 0 bases from J, with 9 bases between. The CDR3 extends over 15 amino acids. Here the CDR3 reads CASSLRGGSNQPQHF. The CDR3 DNA follows: TGTGCCAGCAGTTTGCGGGGGGGTAGCAATCAGCCCCAGCATTTT.

This clonotype was counted ten times or more. V usage is TRBV5-5 and J usage is TRBJ2-1; D is perhaps TRBD2 (6 bases). Germline V gene data show CDR1 as SGHKS and CDR2 as YYEKEE (reference sequence). The ends were cut back, 3 bases at V and 0 bases at J, with 10 bases in the middle. The CDR3 has 15 residues. The CDR3 DNA sequence: TGTGCCAGCAGCTCGGCGGGGCCCTCCTACAATGAGCAGTTCTTC. The encoded protein is CASSSAGPSYNEQFF.

This clonotype was counted a few times. J is TRBJ1-2 and V is TRBV21-1; TRBD1 is taken as the D call from the table, unchecked against the DNA. TRBV21-1 is a pseudogene locus. The CDR3 has 13 amino acids. The CDR3 reads CASYFRGPYGYTF. The CDR3 DNA reads as TGTGCCAGCTACTTTCGGGGGCCCTATGGCTACACCTTC.

This rearrangement joins TRBV3-1 to TRBJ1-2; tentatively, D is TRBD1 (6 bases). The CDR3 is 15 residues long. The V gene lost 0 bases and the J gene lost 5 bases, with 13 bases spanning the gap. Germline loops: CDR1 LGHDT, CDR2 YNNKEL (reference sequence). CDR3 loop: CASSQDGTGYYGYTF. CDR3 DNA sequence: TGTGCCAGCAGCCAAGATGGTACAGGGTATTATGGCTACACCTTC.

The V and J genes are TRBV18 and TRBJ2-7, with 9 bases matching TRBD2. J lost 5 bases, V lost 4 bases, and 6 bases had no gene match. This CDR3 spans 14 amino acids. CDR1 is KGHSH and CDR2 is LQKENI in the germline V gene. CDR3 sequence (DNA): TGTGCCAGCTCACTACCGGGACTAGCAGACGAGCAGTACTTC. Translating it yields CASSLPGLADEQYF.

This clonotype has just a few counts. The chain joins TRBV5-1 to TRBJ2-7; D might be TRBD1 (5 bases). This CDR3 is built from 17 residues. V shed 2 bases and J shed 3 bases, with 21 bases lying between them. Germline V gives CDR1 SGHRS, CDR2 YFSETQ. For the CDR3, the DNA is TGCGCCAGCAGCTTCGGACCCAAGGCCAGGGTGGGCTACGAGCAGTACTTC. Translated, it gives CASSFGPKARVGYEQYF. Filled out from reference TRBV5-1 and TRBJ2-7, the complete variable domain reads KAGVTQTPRYLIKTRGQQVTLSCSPISGHRSVSWYQQTPGQGLQFLFEYFSETQRNKGNFPGRFSGRQFSNSRSEMNVSTLELGDSALYLCASSFGPKARVGYEQYFGPGTRLTVT.

The chain joins TRBV7-2 to TRBJ2-7, with a weak D call TRBD1 (6 bases). V lost 5 bases, J lost 7 bases, and 12 bases lay in between. In germline, CDR1 is SGHTA, CDR2 FQGNSA. This CDR3 spans 12 amino acids. CDR3 DNA: TGTGCCAGCAGCCCCCCGGGACAAGAGCAGTACTTC. It is translated as CASSPPGQEQYF. Drawing the rest from reference TRBV7-2 and TRBJ2-7, the complete variable domain is GAGVSQSPSNKVTEKGKDVELRCDPISGHTALYWYRQSLGQGLEFLIYFQGNSAPDKSGLPSDRFSAERTGGSVSTLTIQRTQQEDSAVYLCASSPPGQEQYFGPGTRLTVT.

This clonotype was found a few times. The CDR3 here is CASSRDSKYQETQYF. The CDR3 DNA reads as TGTGCCAGCAGCCGAGATTCCAAGTACCAAGAGACCCAGTACTTC. The rearrangement links TRBV9 to TRBJ2-5, with D hard to call. V lost 4 bases and J lost 0, with 13 bases in between. The CDR3 is 15 residues long. Looked up from germline, CDR1 is SGDLS and CDR2 is YYNGEE.

This chain links TRBV6-5 with TRBJ2-1; either TRBD1 or TRBD2 may fit D (6 bases each). This CDR3 spans 14 amino acids. Per the germline V gene, CDR1 is MNHEY and CDR2 is SVGAGI. V lost 0 bases and J 15 bases, leaving 18 bases between the germline ends. The CDR3 nucleotides read TGTGCCAGCAGTTACTCGATTCAAGGGGGGAGACTGTTCTTC. The encoded protein is CASSYSIQGGRLFF.

This chain links TRBV29-1 with TRBJ1-3; D gene unclear. CDR3 length: 12 residues. V lost 7 bases to trimming and J lost 0 bases, with 7 bases between them. Germline V lookup: CDR1 SQVTM, CDR2 ANQGSEA. In DNA, the CDR3 is TGCAGCGCCGGTAACTCTGGAAACACCATATATTTT. It codes for CSAGNSGNTIYF.

Many counts were recorded for this clonotype. The V gene is TRBV6-1, the J gene TRBJ1-2; TRBD1 is a possible D gene (5 bases). Trimming removed 6 bases at V and 8 bases at J, with 13 bases between. This CDR3 spans 12 amino acids. Germline V gene data show CDR1 as MNHNS and CDR2 as SASEGT. The CDR3: CASRGSGSGYTF. CDR3 nucleotide sequence: TGTGCCAGCAGGGGGTCAGGGAGCGGCTACACCTTC.

There are a few counts of this clonotype. The genes are TRBV29-1 and TRBJ2-4; 8 nucleotides agree with TRBD1. The CDR3 covers 15 residues. V gave up 4 bases and J gave up 2 bases; unmatched junction bases: 7. Germline V gene data show CDR1 as SQVTM and CDR2 as ANQGSEA. CDR3 nucleotides: TGCAGCGTTGTACCAGGGGGCCGGACCAAAAACATTCAGTACTTC. This sequence encodes CSVVPGGRTKNIQYF.

This clonotype has a count of ten or more. The CDR3 DNA is TGTGCCTGGAGTTGGGGAGATACGCAGTATTTT. It encodes CAWSWGDTQYF. This chain uses TRBV30 with TRBJ2-3, with no clear D. Trimming stripped 2 bases from V and 5 bases from J, with 5 bases between. The CDR3 runs to 11 residues. The V gene's germline CDR1 is GTSNPN and CDR2 SVGIG (reference sequence).